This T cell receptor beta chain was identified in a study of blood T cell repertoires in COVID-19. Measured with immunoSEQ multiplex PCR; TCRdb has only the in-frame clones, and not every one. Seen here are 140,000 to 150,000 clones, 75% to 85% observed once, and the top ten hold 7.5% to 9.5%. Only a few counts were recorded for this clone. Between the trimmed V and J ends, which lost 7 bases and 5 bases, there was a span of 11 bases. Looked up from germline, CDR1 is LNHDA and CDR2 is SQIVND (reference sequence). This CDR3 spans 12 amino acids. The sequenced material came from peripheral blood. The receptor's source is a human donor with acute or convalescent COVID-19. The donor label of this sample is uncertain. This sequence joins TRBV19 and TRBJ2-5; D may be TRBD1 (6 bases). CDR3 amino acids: CASTDDRETQYF. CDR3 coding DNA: TGTGCCAGTACCGACGACAGGGAGACCCAGTACTTC.